This TCR beta chain stems from a study of shared T cell receptors in the human thymus. The germline gives CDR1 LNHDA, CDR2 SQIVND (reference sequence). V was clipped by 0 bases and J by 5 bases, with 20 bases between them. CDR3 size: 17 residues. Sequencing used immunoSEQ multiplex PCR; TCRdb keeps in-frame clones, though not all of them. The table lists some 760,000 clones, 70% to 90% of them singletons. This sample also appeared in a second study, on human thymus T cells. That report adds: Obtained as resections during corrective heart surgery, the thymus tissue was then studied. Overlap was high between thymic repertoires from unrelated individuals, as reported in related research.

This rearrangement joins TRBV19 to TRBJ2-7; D perhaps matches TRBD1 (6 bases). Source material: thymocytes. The sequence was collected from a girl under three years old with a congenital heart defect. CDR3 sequence reads: CASSIDLPLTGTDEQYF. CDR3 nucleotide sequence: TGTGCCAGTAGTATAGATCTACCCTTAACAGGGACCGACGAGCAGTACTTC.